This passage covers 14 T cell receptor beta chains from one sample sequenced in a study of cytomegalovirus exposure and HLA in healthy donors. 13 Jbeta primers and 60 Vbeta primers were used for the PCR. Assay: immunoSEQ multiplex PCR; the TCRdb copy retains only in-frame clones and omits some. The data contain 150,000 to 200,000 clones, 81% of them singletons. Sequenced input: PBMCs. The receptors stem from a man younger than 35 in good health and CMV-seronegative.

This clone was observed a few times. The chain employs TRBV5-1 and TRBJ2-7, with D maybe TRBD1 (5 bases). V lost 1 base, J lost 5 bases, and 10 bases lay in between. CDR3 length equals 13 residues. From germline, CDR1 is SGHRS and CDR2 YFSETQ. The CDR3 reads CASSLFGANEQYF. Here the CDR3 DNA reads TGCGCCAGCAGCTTGTTTGGGGCCAACGAGCAGTACTTC.

The V and J genes are TRBV5-6 and TRBJ2-7, with 7 bases identical to TRBD2. This CDR3 has 14 amino acids. V dropped 2 bases and J dropped 1; count of bases not matched to a gene: 3. The V gene's germline CDR1 is SGHDT and CDR2 YYEEEE. The CDR3 loop reads CASSLGLGSYEQYF. The CDR3 DNA follows: TGTGCCAGCAGCTTAGGACTAGGTTCCTACGAGCAGTACTTC.

The chain joins TRBV27 to TRBJ2-7, with 12 bases aligning to TRBD2. V shed 2 bases and J 1 base; nucleotides not matched to a gene: 3. The CDR3 extends over 16 amino acids. Germline CDR1 reads MNHEY; CDR2 reads SMNVEV (reference sequence). Here the CDR3 DNA reads TGTGCCAGCAGTTTAGTTCTAGCGGGAGGGTCCTACGAGCAGTACTTC. This sequence encodes CASSLVLAGGSYEQYF.

This sequence joins TRBV4-3 and TRBJ1-1; 9 bases agree with TRBD1. This CDR3 is built from 12 residues. The V gene's germline CDR1 is LGHNA and CDR2 YSLEER. J gave up 11 bases and V 1 base, and 2 bases lay outside the gene matches. The CDR3 region has the DNA TGCGCCAGCAGCCAAGGGGGGACAGGGGCTTTCTTT. It codes for CASSQGGTGAFF.

V usage is TRBV6-1 and J usage is TRBJ1-2, with D possibly matching TRBD1 (5 bases). This CDR3 contains 12 residues. The V gene lost 5 bases and the J gene lost 5 bases, with 9 bases spanning the gap. Germline V gene data show CDR1 as MNHNS and CDR2 as SASEGT. The CDR3, as DNA: TGTGCCAGCAGTCCCCAGGGATATGGCTACACCTTC. Its translation is CASSPQGYGYTF.

The V gene is TRBV7-2, the J gene TRBJ2-5; the D gene is possibly TRBD1 (5 bases). Trimming left V 5 bases short and J 1 base short, with 8 bases between. The CDR3 loop spans 13 amino acids. CDR1 is SGHTA and CDR2 is FQGNSA in the germline V gene. The CDR3 is CASSLTVQETQYF. As DNA, the CDR3 is TGTGCCAGCAGCCTGACAGTCCAAGAGACCCAGTACTTC.

J is TRBJ2-1 and V is TRBV27, with TRBD2 matching 11 bases. V gave up 4 bases and J gave up 2 bases; unmatched junction bases: 4. Looked up from germline, CDR1 is MNHEY and CDR2 is SMNVEV (reference sequence). This CDR3 has 16 residues. CDR3 DNA sequence: TGTGCCAGCAGTTCGGGGACTAGCGGCACCTACAATGAGCAGTTCTTC. Translating gives CASSSGTSGTYNEQFF.

V gene TRBV6-6 combines with J gene TRBJ2-2; D uncertain. V was trimmed by 0 bases and J by 5 bases, leaving 7 bases between them. The CDR3 is 14 residues long. CDR1 and CDR2 (germline): MNHNY, SVGAGI (reference sequence). The CDR3 protein is CASSYSYRTGELFF. The CDR3 nucleotides read TGTGCCAGCAGTTACTCTTACCGGACCGGGGAGCTGTTTTTT.

This rearrangement joins TRBV2 to TRBJ2-5; the D is unclear. This CDR3 contains 11 residues. Germline V lookup: CDR1 SNHLY, CDR2 FYNNEI. Trimming shortened V by 5 bases and J by 2 bases, and 3 bases separated the two germline ends. For the CDR3, the DNA is TGTGCCAGCAGTCCGCAAGAGACCCAGTACTTC. It translates to CASSPQETQYF.

The chain links TRBV2 to TRBJ1-5; tentatively, D is TRBD1 (6 bases). CDR3 length: 13 residues. Germline V gene sequence: CDR1 SNHLY, CDR2 FYNNEI. Trimming removed 7 bases from V and 6 bases from J, with 13 bases in between. CDR3 sequence: CASILGAGQPQHF. The CDR3, as DNA: TGTGCCAGCATCCTGGGGGCGGGTCAGCCCCAGCATTTT.

The chain carries TRBV13 and TRBJ2-3, with 11 bases lining up with TRBD2. The germline CDR1 and CDR2 sequences are PRHDT and FYEKMQ (reference sequence). The CDR3 length is 17 residues. J gave up 3 bases and V 1 base, and 6 bases lay outside the gene matches. The CDR3 spells CASSLVFSGGATDTQYF. The CDR3 bases are TGTGCCAGCAGCTTAGTGTTTAGCGGGGGGGCGACAGATACGCAGTATTTT.

The chain carries TRBV28 and TRBJ2-5; 11 bases are a match to TRBD2. Per germline, CDR1 MDHEN and CDR2 SYDVKM. This CDR3 has 17 amino acids. After removal of 5 bases from V and 1 base from J, the junction contained 9 bases not matched to a gene. The CDR3 DNA reads as TGTGCCAGCAGTGGGATCGGGACTAGCGGCTTCCAAGAGACCCAGTACTTC. Residues: CASSGIGTSGFQETQYF.

The chain couples TRBV6-5 to TRBJ1-2, with no clear D. This CDR3 has 13 amino acids. Trimming took 5 bases from V and 8 from J, leaving 15 bases between them. Looked up from germline, CDR1 is MNHEY and CDR2 is SVGAGI. This chain's CDR3 is CASSAPGFDGYTF. The CDR3 DNA reads as TGTGCCAGCAGTGCCCCGGGGTTCGACGGCTACACCTTC.

Concerning this clone: Within the sample, other DNA sequences also encode this same CDR3. This rearrangement joins TRBV4-3 to TRBJ2-7; 9 nucleotides match TRBD1. Trimming at V came to 4 bases and at J to 2 bases, leaving 3 bases not matched to a gene. This CDR3 is built from 14 residues. Germline V gives CDR1 LGHNA, CDR2 YSLEER. In DNA form, the CDR3 reads TGCGCCAGCAGCCCCGGGACAGGGACCTACGAGCAGTACTTC. It yields the protein CASSPGTGTYEQYF.